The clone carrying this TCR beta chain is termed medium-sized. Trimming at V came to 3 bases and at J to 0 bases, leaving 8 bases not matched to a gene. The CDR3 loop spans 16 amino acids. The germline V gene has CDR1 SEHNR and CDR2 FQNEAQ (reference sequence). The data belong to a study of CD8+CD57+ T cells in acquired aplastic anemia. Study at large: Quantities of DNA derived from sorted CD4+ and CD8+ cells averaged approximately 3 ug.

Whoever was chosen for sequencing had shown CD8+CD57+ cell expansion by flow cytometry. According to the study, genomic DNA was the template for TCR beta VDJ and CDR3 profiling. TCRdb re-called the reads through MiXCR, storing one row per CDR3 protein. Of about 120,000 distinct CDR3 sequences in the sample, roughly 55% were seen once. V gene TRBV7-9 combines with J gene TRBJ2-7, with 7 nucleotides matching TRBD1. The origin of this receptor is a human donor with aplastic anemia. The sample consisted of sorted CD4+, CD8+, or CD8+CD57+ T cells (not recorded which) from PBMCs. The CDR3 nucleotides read TGTGCCAGCAGCTTCCCCGACAGGGCGAGCTCCTACGAGCAGTACTTC. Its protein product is CASSFPDRASSYEQYF.